What follows are 12 T cell receptor beta chains derived from one specimen sequenced in a study of T cell responses to AZD1222 COVID-19 vaccine. TCRdb's copy holds only in-frame clones and misses some; the assay was immunoSEQ multiplex PCR. The table shows around 89,000 clones, with 70% to 90% occurring only once. The specimen was peripheral blood, collected 28 days after the second AZD1222 dose. The source of these receptors is an adult who received the AZD1222 COVID-19 vaccine.

This chain joins TRBV9 and TRBJ1-2; D might be TRBD1 (6 bases). V lost 4 bases and J 7 bases, leaving 20 bases between the germline ends. The germline V gene has CDR1 SGDLS and CDR2 YYNGEE. The CDR3 covers 15 residues. DNA of the CDR3: TGTGCCAGCAGCCCACTCCCCACGGGGGCGGGTGGCTACACCTTC. This encodes CASSPLPTGAGGYTF.

Only a few counts were recorded for this clone. V and J are TRBV18 and TRBJ2-1; D is unresolved. Germline assignment: CDR1 KGHSH and CDR2 LQKENI. This CDR3 has 14 residues. V lost 4 bases and J lost 8, with 15 bases in between. CDR3 in amino acids: CASSRLSSLDEQFF. CDR3 coding DNA: TGTGCCAGCTCACGGTTGTCTTCGTTAGATGAGCAGTTCTTC.

The rearrangement uses TRBV4-3 and TRBJ1-2, with TRBD1 matching over 8 bases. The CDR3 runs 16 residues. CDR1 is LGHNA, CDR2 YSLEER, per germline. Losses at the gene ends were 0 bases for V and 7 bases for J; bases not matched to a gene: 10. The CDR3 bases are TGCGCCAGCAGCCAAGATGCCACAGGGGGAAGGGGTGGCTACACCTTC. Translated: CASSQDATGGRGGYTF.

The chain carries TRBV20-1 and TRBJ1-2; D is unclear. Trimming stripped 4 bases from V and 3 bases from J, with 6 bases between. From germline, CDR1 is DFQATT and CDR2 SNEGSKA (reference sequence). The CDR3 sequence is 11 residues long. The CDR3 region is CSATRDYGYTF. The CDR3, as DNA: TGCAGTGCTACCCGGGACTATGGCTACACCTTC.

This clone was counted between two and nine times. This chain joins TRBV19 and TRBJ2-1, with D possibly being TRBD2 (6 bases). This CDR3 contains 16 residues. V shed 7 bases and J shed 5 bases, with 21 bases lying between them. CDR1 and CDR2 (germline): LNHDA, SQIVND (reference sequence). CDR3 in amino acids: CASTRGRAEGNNEQFF. Written as DNA, the CDR3 is TGTGCCAGTACCAGAGGCAGGGCGGAGGGGAACAATGAGCAGTTCTTC.

CDR3: CASSEDETSNQPQHF. The CDR3 nucleotides read TGTGCCAGCAGTGAAGACGAGACTAGCAATCAGCCCCAGCATTTT. V gene TRBV28 combines with J gene TRBJ1-5; D unclear. From germline, CDR1 is MDHEN and CDR2 SYDVKM. The germline V and J ends were trimmed by 5 bases and 0 bases, with 11 bases remaining between them. The CDR3 loop spans 15 amino acids.

The rearrangement joins TRBV5-4 to TRBJ1-2; 9 bases are shared with TRBD1. Trimming at V came to 0 bases and at J to 2 bases, leaving 2 bases not matched to a gene. Per germline, CDR1 SGHNT and CDR2 YYREEE (reference sequence). The CDR3 loop spans 15 amino acids. Here the CDR3 reads CASSLGTGGNYGYTF. In DNA, the CDR3 is TGTGCCAGCAGCTTGGGTACAGGGGGCAACTATGGCTACACCTTC.

The V and J genes are TRBV18 and TRBJ2-7, with 8 bases identical to TRBD1. From germline, CDR1 is KGHSH and CDR2 LQKENI. With 4 bases clipped from V and 6 bases from J, the junction kept 11 bases outside the gene matches. The CDR3 has 15 residues. The CDR3 region is CASSRDPDRDLEQYF. CDR3 sequence (DNA): TGTGCCAGCTCACGAGACCCGGACAGGGACCTCGAGCAGTACTTC.

V gene TRBV2 combines with J gene TRBJ1-3; D is ambiguous. Germline V CDR1 and CDR2: SNHLY, FYNNEI. This CDR3 comprises 18 residues. Trimming took off 7 bases at V and 1 base at J, with 23 bases between the two ends. Here the CDR3 DNA reads TGTGCCAGCATCATACTCCGGGGAAGCGGGATTTCTGGAAACACCATATATTTT. Translating gives CASIILRGSGISGNTIYF.

V is TRBV9 and J is TRBJ2-3, with TRBD2 matching 15 bases. V gave up 4 bases and J gave up 1 base; unmatched junction bases: 7. The V gene's germline CDR1 is SGDLS and CDR2 YYNGEE. The CDR3 is 18 residues long. CDR3 DNA sequence: TGTGCCAGCAGCTCCGGGACTAGCGGGGGGCCTGGCACAGATACGCAGTATTTT. This translates into CASSSGTSGGPGTDTQYF.

The chain uses TRBV19 and TRBJ2-7, with unresolved D. This CDR3 comprises 13 residues. The germline CDR1 and CDR2 sequences are LNHDA and SQIVND (reference sequence). The V and J ends lost 4 bases and 4 bases respectively, with 11 bases between them. CDR3 coding DNA: TGTGCCAGTAGTAAAGACGGAGAATACGAGCAGTACTTC. Residues: CASSKDGEYEQYF.

The chain joins TRBV7-2 to TRBJ2-1; tentatively, D is TRBD1 or TRBD2 (6 bases each). From germline, CDR1 is SGHTA and CDR2 FQGNSA. Trimming cost V 1 base and J 7 bases, with 14 bases left between them. This CDR3 spans 15 amino acids. The CDR3 sequence: CASSLDGGGINEQFF. The CDR3 DNA reads TGTGCCAGCAGCTTAGACGGAGGGGGAATAAATGAGCAGTTCTTC.